Listed here are 23 T cell receptor beta chains from one sample, sequenced in a study of blood T cell repertoires in COVID-19. The protocol was immunoSEQ multiplex PCR, while the TCRdb copy is restricted to in-frame clones and leaves out a portion. The sample holds over 130,000 clones, approximately 80% seen once. The sample was peripheral blood. These TCRs come from a man aged 65-85 years with acute or convalescent COVID-19.

The CDR3 bases are TGTGCCAGCAGTTTAGCCCCCTGGCGGGGAAGCTCCTACGAGCAGTACTTC. This translates into CASSLAPWRGSSYEQYF. The chain carries TRBV28 and TRBJ2-7; weak D call: TRBD2 (6 bases). The CDR3 runs 17 residues. V was shortened by 2 bases and J by 0 bases, with 17 bases between the two germline ends. Germline assignment: CDR1 MDHEN and CDR2 SYDVKM. Supplemented by reference TRBV28 and TRBJ2-7, the full variable domain reads DVKVTQSSRYLVKRTGEKVFLECVQDMDHENMFWYRQDPGLGLRLIYFSYDVKMKEKGDIPEGYSVSREKKERFSLILESASTNQTSMYLCASSLAPWRGSSYEQYFGPGTRLTVT.

This chain joins TRBV3-1 (or the pseudogene TRBV3-2) and TRBJ2-5; TRBD1 matches 10 bases. The CDR3 extends over 14 amino acids. V shed 4 bases and J 6 bases; nucleotides not matched to a gene: 5. Per germline, CDR1 LGHDT and CDR2 YNNKEL (reference sequence). CDR3 nucleotides: TGTGCCAGCAGCCCCGGACAGGGGGAACAGACCCAGTACTTC. It yields the protein CASSPGQGEQTQYF.

J is TRBJ2-5 and V is TRBV5-1; a possible D gene is TRBD1 (7 bases). Trimming took 0 bases from V and 2 from J, leaving 14 bases between them. The germline V gene has CDR1 SGHRS and CDR2 YFSETQ. This CDR3 is built from 16 residues. The CDR3 DNA sequence: TGCGCCAGCAGCTTGGAGCCGCGGGACAGACAAGAGACCCAGTACTTC. Protein product: CASSLEPRDRQETQYF.

CDR3 sequence: CASSRGTGGNTEAFF. The CDR3 DNA reads as TGTGCCAGTAGCCGCGGGACAGGCGGGAACACTGAAGCTTTCTTT. The chain links TRBV19 to TRBJ1-1; the match to TRBD1 covers 8 bases. The junction had 7 bases not matched to a gene; V was cut back by 6 bases and J by 1 base. The CDR3 totals 15 residues. CDR1 LNHDA and CDR2 SQIVND come from the germline V gene (reference sequence).

The genes are TRBV19 and TRBJ2-2, with D possibly being TRBD2 (6 bases). Trimming shortened V by 3 bases and J by 4 bases, and 9 bases separated the two germline ends. This CDR3 spans 14 amino acids. Looked up from germline, CDR1 is LNHDA and CDR2 is SQIVND (reference sequence). Here the CDR3 DNA reads TGTGCCAGTAGTATTGGGGGAGGCACCGGGGAGCTGTTTTTT. Translated: CASSIGGGTGELFF. The full variable domain, rest sourced from reference TRBV19 and TRBJ2-2, is DGGITQSPKYLFRKEGQNVTLSCEQNLNHDAMYWYRQDPGQGLRLIYYSQIVNDFQKGDIAEGYSVSREKKESFPLTVTSAQKNPTAFYLCASSIGGGTGELFFGEGSRLTVL.

This clone was counted once. The genes are TRBV21-1 and TRBJ1-1; whether TRBD1, the table's D call, matches the DNA was not checked. TRBV21-1 is a pseudogene. CDR3 length: 15 amino acids. The CDR3 sequence is CASSTPNQGNTEAFF. CDR3 sequence (DNA): TGTGCCAGCAGCACCCCGAACCAGGGGAACACTGAAGCTTTCTTT.

V is TRBV23-1 and J is TRBJ2-1, with a weak D call TRBD2 (6 bases). TRBV23-1 is recorded as an ORF, its role being uncertain. The germline V and J ends were trimmed by 4 bases and 4 bases, with 8 bases remaining between them. The CDR3 is 13 residues long. As DNA, the CDR3 is TGCGCCAGCAGTCGGGCGGGATACAATGAGCAGTTCTTC. It is translated as CASSRAGYNEQFF.

This clone has a handful of counts. The V call is TRBV25-1, the J call TRBJ2-7; TRBD1 might be the D (6 bases). CDR1 MGHDK and CDR2 SYGVNS come from the germline V gene. The CDR3 length is 13 residues. Trimming removed 4 bases from V and 7 bases from J, with 14 bases in between. The CDR3 DNA follows: TGTGCCAGCAGTGGGACCAAAAGGGGGGAGCAGTACTTC. Translation: CASSGTKRGEQYF.

This chain uses TRBV14 with TRBJ1-6; tentatively, D is TRBD1 (6 bases). Between the trimmed V and J ends, which lost 4 bases and 9 bases, there was a span of 16 bases. Germline lookup yields CDR1 SGHDN and CDR2 FVKESK. The CDR3 totals 15 residues. The CDR3 is CASSLNQGSRSPLHF. The CDR3 DNA reads as TGTGCCAGCAGCCTGAACCAGGGGTCTCGTTCACCCCTCCACTTT.

The chain has TRBV5-3 and TRBJ2-6; unclear D gene. TRBV5-3 is an ORF for which the function is uncertain. The CDR3 runs to 18 residues. V lost 2 bases to trimming and J lost 2 bases, with 17 bases between them. The CDR3 sequence is CARSFIPERGPGANVLTF. The CDR3 nucleotides are TGTGCCAGAAGCTTTATCCCCGAGAGAGGTCCTGGGGCCAACGTCCTGACTTTC.

This sequence joins TRBV13 and TRBJ2-7; TRBD1 agrees at 7 bases. Germline V gives CDR1 PRHDT, CDR2 FYEKMQ (reference sequence). CDR3 length: 16 residues. The V and J ends lost 5 bases and 2 bases, in that order; junction bases with no gene match: 12. The chain's CDR3 is CASSPFSLTGTYEQYF. CDR3 DNA: TGTGCCAGCAGCCCGTTCAGCTTGACAGGGACCTACGAGCAGTACTTC. The complete variable domain, with remaining parts taken from reference TRBV13 and TRBJ2-7, reads AAGVIQSPRHLIKEKRETATLKCYPIPRHDTVYWYQQGPGQDPQFLISFYEKMQSDKGSIPDRFSAQQFSDYHSELNMSSLELGDSALYFCASSPFSLTGTYEQYFGPGTRLTVT.

The J gene is TRBJ1-6, the V gene TRBV4-2; D unclear. Germline CDR1 and CDR2: LGHNA and YNFKEQ. V was trimmed by 0 bases and J by 7 bases, leaving 13 bases between them. This CDR3 spans 16 amino acids. CDR3: CASSQDWQVENSPLHF. In nucleotides, the CDR3 is TGTGCCAGCAGCCAAGATTGGCAGGTGGAAAATTCACCCCTCCACTTT.

The chain links TRBV5-3 to TRBJ2-1, with D perhaps matching TRBD2 (5 bases). TRBV5-3 carries the ORF label, with uncertain function. CDR3 size: 11 residues. The ends were cut back, 3 bases at V and 13 bases at J, with 11 bases in the middle. The DNA for the CDR3 is TGTGCCAGAAGCTCACCGGGGATACAGTTCTTC. Its translation: CARSSPGIQFF.

This sequence joins TRBV6-5 and TRBJ2-7; TRBD2 might be the D (6 bases). Trimming removed 0 bases from V and 4 bases from J, with 13 bases in between. The CDR3 is 15 amino acids. Germline V gene sequence: CDR1 MNHEY, CDR2 SVGAGI. The CDR3 nucleotides read TGTGCCAGCAGTTACTCGATTTCAGGAGGGTACGAGCAGTACTTC. Encoded protein: CASSYSISGGYEQYF.

This rearrangement joins TRBV11-1 to TRBJ1-1; D remains ambiguous. CDR3 size: 13 residues. Trimming removed 0 bases at V and 5 bases at J, with 7 bases between. Germline CDR1 is SGHAT and CDR2 is FQDESV (reference sequence). The CDR3 loop is CASSLALETEAFF. CDR3 bases: TGTGCCAGCAGCTTAGCTCTGGAGACTGAAGCTTTCTTT. The whole variable domain, remainder taken from reference TRBV11-1 and TRBJ1-1, is EAEVAQSPRYKITEKSQAVAFWCDPISGHATLYWYRQILGQGPELLVQFQDESVVDDSQLPKDRFSAERLKGVDSTLKIQPAELGDSAMYLCASSLALETEAFFGQGTRLTVV.

V gene TRBV5-1 combines with J gene TRBJ1-1; 8 bases match TRBD1. Germline V gene data show CDR1 as SGHRS and CDR2 as YFSETQ. CDR3 length: 15 amino acids. After removal of 4 bases from V and 0 bases from J, the junction contained 5 bases not matched to a gene. CDR3 protein: CASSRRTGMNTEAFF. In DNA form, the CDR3 reads TGCGCCAGCAGCCGACGGACAGGGATGAACACTGAAGCTTTCTTT.

This clone was seen at least ten times. The rearrangement uses TRBV19 and TRBJ1-6, with 7 positions matching TRBD1. Germline loops: CDR1 LNHDA, CDR2 SQIVND (reference sequence). Unmatched junction bases numbered 5, after V lost 7 bases and J lost 8 bases. The CDR3 consists of 13 residues. Written as DNA, the CDR3 is TGTGCCAGTAAAGGGGGCGGCGATTCACCCCTCCACTTT. Translation: CASKGGGDSPLHF.

V gene TRBV7-2 combines with J gene TRBJ1-3; D is possibly TRBD1 (5 bases). This CDR3 is built from 14 residues. The germline V gene encodes CDR1 SGHTA and CDR2 FQGNSA. V was clipped by 5 bases and J by 4 bases, with 12 bases between them. CDR3 loop: CASSPPTAGNTIYF. Here the CDR3 DNA reads TGTGCCAGCAGCCCGCCGACAGCCGGAAACACCATATATTTT.

The V gene is TRBV5-1, the J gene TRBJ2-1; 15 bases fit TRBD2. The CDR3 covers 17 residues. V gave up 2 bases and J gave up 4 bases; unmatched junction bases: 4. The germline V gene has CDR1 SGHRS and CDR2 YFSETQ. The CDR3, as DNA: TGCGCCAGCAGCTTCGGACTAGCGGGAGGGCCGTACAATGAGCAGTTCTTC. Its protein is CASSFGLAGGPYNEQFF.

The V gene is TRBV5-1, the J gene TRBJ2-3; no clear D gene. From germline, CDR1 is SGHRS and CDR2 YFSETQ. The CDR3 totals 16 residues. Trimming took off 2 bases at V and 0 bases at J, with 13 bases between the two ends. CDR3 sequence reads: CASSLSRNPSTDTQYF. In DNA, the CDR3 is TGCGCCAGCAGCTTATCGCGGAACCCTAGCACAGATACGCAGTATTTT. Full variable domain (remainder filled in from reference TRBV5-1 and TRBJ2-3): KAGVTQTPRYLIKTRGQQVTLSCSPISGHRSVSWYQQTPGQGLQFLFEYFSETQRNKGNFPGRFSGRQFSNSRSEMNVSTLELGDSALYLCASSLSRNPSTDTQYFGPGTRLTVL.

The rearrangement joins TRBV28 to TRBJ2-7, with TRBD1 matching 8 bases. The CDR3 consists of 16 residues. The V gene's germline CDR1 is MDHEN and CDR2 SYDVKM. Germline trimming cut 5 bases from V and 4 bases from J; bases unmatched to any gene: 13. The CDR3 is CASSLRRDRGLYEQYF. CDR3 nucleotides: TGTGCCAGCAGTCTACGAAGAGACAGGGGCTTATACGAGCAGTACTTC.

The chain joins TRBV7-8 to TRBJ1-5; the match to TRBD1 covers 7 bases. Germline trimming cut 8 bases from V and 2 bases from J; bases unmatched to any gene: 9. This CDR3 comprises 15 residues. Germline V gene lookup returns CDR1 SGHVS and CDR2 FQNEAQ. CDR3 nucleotide sequence: TGTGCCAGCGACAAACAGGGGAGAGGCAATCAGCCCCAGCATTTT. This translates into CASDKQGRGNQPQHF.

This chain connects TRBV5-1 to TRBJ1-1; unclear D gene. The CDR3 sequence is 15 residues long. The ends were cut back, 2 bases at V and 4 bases at J, with 15 bases in the middle. The germline V gene has CDR1 SGHRS and CDR2 YFSETQ. The CDR3 loop reads CASSFTPGTGTEAFF. Here the CDR3 DNA reads TGCGCCAGCAGCTTTACCCCGGGAACTGGCACTGAAGCTTTCTTT.